This is a list of T cell receptor beta chains from one sample in a study of identical twins. TCRdb independently ran MiXCR on the 5' RACE reads; one entry per CDR3 protein. The sample has some 500,000 distinct CDR3 sequences, roughly a fifth seen once. These records were also assigned to another study, of T cells expressing NK-cell markers.

The material sequenced was CD4+ T cells sorted from blood. The receptors come from a woman between 18 and 30 years old in good health. CDR3s include the opening cysteine and the closing phenylalanine or tryptophan. A D gene is named only where the DNA matches it firmly. Clone size is not always given. Where it is, it says once, few, many or a class for expanded clones.

TRBV20-1	TRBJ1-1	few	NA	CSAYQGRVEAFF	TGCAGTGCTTACCAGGGTAGGGTTGAAGCTTTCTTT
TRBV9	TRBJ2-7	NA	TRBD2	CASSAGTTLEHEQYF	TGTGCCAGCAGCGCGGGGACTACCCTTGAACACGAGCAGTACTTC
TRBV12-5	TRBJ2-1	NA	NA	CASGLVGRNNEQFF	TGTGCTAGTGGTTTAGTGGGGCGCAATAATGAGCAGTTCTTC
TRBV10-3	TRBJ2-7	NA	TRBD2	CATRTSGSEQQYF	TGTGCCACCCGGACTAGCGGGAGCGAACAGCAGTACTTC
TRBV6-5	TRBJ1-1	few	NA	CASSYSRGSTRVAFF	TGTGCCAGCAGTTACTCACGGGGATCTACCCGGGTAGCTTTCTTT
TRBV20-1	TRBJ2-7	few	TRBD1	CSARRQGAGEQYF	TGCAGTGCCAGACGACAGGGGGCTGGCGAGCAGTACTTC
TRBV6-5	TRBJ1-6	few	NA	CASSYSLRRVGSPLHF	TGTGCCAGCAGTTACTCGTTGCGGAGGGTGGGCTCACCCCTCCACTTT
TRBV5-1	TRBJ2-1	NA	NA	CASSLGLLSYNEQFF	TGCGCCAGCAGCTTAGGACTCCTCTCCTACAATGAGCAGTTCTTC
TRBV4-3	TRBJ2-7	NA	TRBD2	CASSRSAGGTYEQYF	TGCGCCAGCAGCCGTTCAGCGGGAGGGACCTACGAGCAGTACTTC
TRBV4-3	TRBJ2-1	few	TRBD2	CASSQDRWEGRNEQFF	TGCGCCAGCAGCCAAGATAGGTGGGAGGGCAGGAATGAGCAGTTCTTC
TRBV7-8	TRBJ2-7	few	NA	CASSLVLDYEQYF	TGTGCCAGCAGCTTAGTTCTGGATTACGAGCAGTACTTC
TRBV7-2	TRBJ2-7	NA	NA	CASSLSSVVYEQYF	TGTGCCAGCAGCTTAAGTTCGGTTGTCTACGAGCAGTACTTC
TRBV20-1	TRBJ2-3	NA	NA	CSLRGNSDTDTQYF	TGCAGCCTAAGGGGGAATTCAGACACAGATACGCAGTATTTT
TRBV20-1	TRBJ2-5	few	TRBD2	CSARRGTSGNQETQYF	TGCAGTGCTAGACGGGGGACTAGCGGGAACCAAGAGACCCAGTACTTC